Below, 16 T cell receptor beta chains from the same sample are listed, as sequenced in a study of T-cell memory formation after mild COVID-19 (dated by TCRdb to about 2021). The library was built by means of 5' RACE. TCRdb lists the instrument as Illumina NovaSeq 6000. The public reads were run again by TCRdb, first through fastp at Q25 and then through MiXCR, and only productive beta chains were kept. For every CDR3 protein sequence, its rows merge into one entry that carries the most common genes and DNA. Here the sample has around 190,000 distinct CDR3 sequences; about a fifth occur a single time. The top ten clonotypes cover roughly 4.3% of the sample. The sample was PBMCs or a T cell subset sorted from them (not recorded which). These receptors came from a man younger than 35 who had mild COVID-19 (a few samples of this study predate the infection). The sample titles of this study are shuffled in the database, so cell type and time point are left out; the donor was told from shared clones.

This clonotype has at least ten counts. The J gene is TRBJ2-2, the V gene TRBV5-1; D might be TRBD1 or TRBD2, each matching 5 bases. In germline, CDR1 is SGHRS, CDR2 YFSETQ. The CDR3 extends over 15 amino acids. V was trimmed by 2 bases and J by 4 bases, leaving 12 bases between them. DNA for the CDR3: TGCGCCAGCAGCTTTGGGGCCGGGGCCACCGGGGAGCTGTTTTTT. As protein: CASSFGAGATGELFF. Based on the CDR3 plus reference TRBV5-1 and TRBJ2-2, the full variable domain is KAGVTQTPRYLIKTRGQQVTLSCSPISGHRSVSWYQQTPGQGLQFLFEYFSETQRNKGNFPGRFSGRQFSNSRSEMNVSTLELGDSALYLCASSFGAGATGELFFGEGSRLTVL.

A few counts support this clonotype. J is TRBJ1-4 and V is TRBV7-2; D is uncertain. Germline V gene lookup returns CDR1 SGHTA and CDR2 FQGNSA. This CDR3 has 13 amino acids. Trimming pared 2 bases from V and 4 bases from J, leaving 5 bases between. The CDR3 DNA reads TGTGCCAGCAGCTTAAAGTTTAATGAAAAACTGTTTTTT. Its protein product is CASSLKFNEKLFF.

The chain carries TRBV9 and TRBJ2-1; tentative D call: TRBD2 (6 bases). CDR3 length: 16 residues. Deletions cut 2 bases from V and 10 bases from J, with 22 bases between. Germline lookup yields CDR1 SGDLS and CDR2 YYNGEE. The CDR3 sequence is CASSVGGTPLFGEQFF. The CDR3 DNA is TGTGCCAGCAGCGTTGGAGGGACGCCCCTCTTCGGGGAGCAGTTCTTC.

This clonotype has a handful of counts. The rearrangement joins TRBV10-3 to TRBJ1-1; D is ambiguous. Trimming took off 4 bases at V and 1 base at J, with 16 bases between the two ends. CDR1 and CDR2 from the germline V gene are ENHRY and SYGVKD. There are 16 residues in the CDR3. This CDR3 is CAISAKAELRNTEAFF. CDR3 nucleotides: TGTGCCATCAGTGCGAAGGCAGAACTCAGGAACACTGAAGCTTTCTTT.

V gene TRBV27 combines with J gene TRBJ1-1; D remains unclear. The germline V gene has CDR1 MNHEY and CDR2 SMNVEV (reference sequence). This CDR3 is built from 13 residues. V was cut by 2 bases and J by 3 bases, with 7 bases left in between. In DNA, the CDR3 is TGTGCCAGCAGTTTAGGGGTTCACACTGAAGCTTTCTTT. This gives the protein CASSLGVHTEAFF.

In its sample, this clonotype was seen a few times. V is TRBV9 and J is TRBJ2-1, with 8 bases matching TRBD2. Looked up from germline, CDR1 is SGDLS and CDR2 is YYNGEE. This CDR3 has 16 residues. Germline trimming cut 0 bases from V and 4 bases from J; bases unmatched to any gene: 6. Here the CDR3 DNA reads TGTGCCAGCAGCGTAGTGAGGACTAGCCTGTACAATGAGCAGTTCTTC. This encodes CASSVVRTSLYNEQFF.

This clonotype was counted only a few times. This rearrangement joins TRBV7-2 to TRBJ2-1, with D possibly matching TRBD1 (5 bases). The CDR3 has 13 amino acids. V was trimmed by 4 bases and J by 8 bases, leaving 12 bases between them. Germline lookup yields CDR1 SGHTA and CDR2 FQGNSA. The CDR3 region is CASSSPTVYEQFF. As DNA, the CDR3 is TGTGCCAGCAGCTCCCCGACAGTATATGAGCAGTTCTTC. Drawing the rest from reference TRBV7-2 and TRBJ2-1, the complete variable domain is GAGVSQSPSNKVTEKGKDVELRCDPISGHTALYWYRQSLGQGLEFLIYFQGNSAPDKSGLPSDRFSAERTGGSVSTLTIQRTQQEDSAVYLCASSSPTVYEQFFGPGTRLTVL.

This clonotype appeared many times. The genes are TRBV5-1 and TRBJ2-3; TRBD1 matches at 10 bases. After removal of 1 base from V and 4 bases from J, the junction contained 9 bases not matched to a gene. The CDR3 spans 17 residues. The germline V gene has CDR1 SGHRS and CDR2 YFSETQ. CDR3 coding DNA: TGCGCCAGCAGCTTGCCCAAGACAGGGGGCTTGGCAGATACGCAGTATTTT. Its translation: CASSLPKTGGLADTQYF.

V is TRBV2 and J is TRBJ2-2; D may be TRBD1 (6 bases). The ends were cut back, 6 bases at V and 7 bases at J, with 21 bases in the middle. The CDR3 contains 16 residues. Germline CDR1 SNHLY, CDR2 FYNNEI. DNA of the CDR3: TGTGCCAGCAGCGGCTTACCTCAGGGGAAGGGCGGGGAGCTGTTTTTT. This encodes CASSGLPQGKGGELFF.

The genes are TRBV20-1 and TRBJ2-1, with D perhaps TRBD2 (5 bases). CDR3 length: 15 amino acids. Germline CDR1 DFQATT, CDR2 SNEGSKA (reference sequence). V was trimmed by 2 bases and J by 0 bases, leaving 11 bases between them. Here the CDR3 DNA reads TGCAGTGCTAGAAGACCGGGGAGCTCCTACAATGAGCAGTTCTTC. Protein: CSARRPGSSYNEQFF.

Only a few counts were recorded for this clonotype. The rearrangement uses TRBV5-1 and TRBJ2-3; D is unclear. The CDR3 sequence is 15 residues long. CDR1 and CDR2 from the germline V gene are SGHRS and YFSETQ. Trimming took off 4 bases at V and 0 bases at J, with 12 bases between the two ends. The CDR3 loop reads CASSAVRASTDTQYF. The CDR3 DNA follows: TGCGCCAGCAGCGCGGTCCGAGCTAGCACAGATACGCAGTATTTT.

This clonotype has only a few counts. CDR3 protein: CSAPGPTGNTGELFF. CDR3 DNA sequence: TGCAGTGCTCCCGGGCCGACAGGGAACACCGGGGAGCTGTTTTTT. The rearrangement uses TRBV20-1 and TRBJ2-2; D might be TRBD1 (6 bases). This CDR3 has 15 residues. Trimming cost V 5 bases and J 1 base, with 14 bases left between them. The germline gives CDR1 DFQATT, CDR2 SNEGSKA (reference sequence).

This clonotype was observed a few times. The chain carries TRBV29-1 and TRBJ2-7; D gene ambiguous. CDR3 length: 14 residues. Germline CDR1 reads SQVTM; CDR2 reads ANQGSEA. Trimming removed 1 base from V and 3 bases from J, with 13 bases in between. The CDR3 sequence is CSVEAPAQNYEQYV. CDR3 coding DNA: TGCAGCGTTGAAGCCCCGGCGCAGAACTACGAGCAGTACGTC.

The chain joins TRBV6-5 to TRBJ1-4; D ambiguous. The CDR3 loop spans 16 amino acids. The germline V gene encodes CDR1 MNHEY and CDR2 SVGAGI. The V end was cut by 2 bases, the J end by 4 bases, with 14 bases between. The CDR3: CASSYGGGLGNEKLFF. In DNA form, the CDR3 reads TGTGCCAGCAGTTACGGTGGAGGGCTGGGTAATGAAAAACTGTTTTTT.

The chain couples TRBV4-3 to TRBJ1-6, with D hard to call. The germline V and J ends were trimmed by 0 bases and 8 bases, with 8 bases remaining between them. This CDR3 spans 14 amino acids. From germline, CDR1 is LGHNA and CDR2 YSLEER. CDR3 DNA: TGCGCCAGCAGCCAAGAGAGGTTGGATTCACCCCTCCACTTT. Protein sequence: CASSQERLDSPLHF.

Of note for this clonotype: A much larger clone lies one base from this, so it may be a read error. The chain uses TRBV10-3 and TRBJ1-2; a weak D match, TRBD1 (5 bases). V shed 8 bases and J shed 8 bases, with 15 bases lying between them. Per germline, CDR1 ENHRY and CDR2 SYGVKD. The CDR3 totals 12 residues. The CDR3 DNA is TGTGCCATCCGCGTTGGGGGAAACGGCTACACCTTC. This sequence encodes CAIRVGGNGYTF.